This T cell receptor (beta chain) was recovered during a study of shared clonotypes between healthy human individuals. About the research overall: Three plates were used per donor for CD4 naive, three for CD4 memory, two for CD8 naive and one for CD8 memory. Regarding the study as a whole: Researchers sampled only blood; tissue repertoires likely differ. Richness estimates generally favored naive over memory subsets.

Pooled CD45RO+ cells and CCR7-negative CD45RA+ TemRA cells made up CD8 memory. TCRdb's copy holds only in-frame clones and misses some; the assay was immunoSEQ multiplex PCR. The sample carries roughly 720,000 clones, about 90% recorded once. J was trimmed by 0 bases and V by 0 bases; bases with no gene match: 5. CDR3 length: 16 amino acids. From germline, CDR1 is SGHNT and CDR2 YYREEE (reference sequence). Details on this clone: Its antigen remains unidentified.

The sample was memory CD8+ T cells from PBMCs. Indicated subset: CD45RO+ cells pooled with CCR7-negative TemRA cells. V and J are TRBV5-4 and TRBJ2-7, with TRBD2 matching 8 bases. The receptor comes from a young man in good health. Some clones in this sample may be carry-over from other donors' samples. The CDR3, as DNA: TGTGCCAGCAGCTTGGGTATAGCGGGGCCCTCCTACGAGCAGTACTTC. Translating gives CASSLGIAGPSYEQYF.